This TCR beta chain derives from a study of multiple sclerosis patients with progressive multifocal leukoencephalopathy (dated by TCRdb to about 2019). Background for the entire study: Peripheral T and B cells were examined in MS patients who went on to develop PML (4 under natalizumab, 1 after alemtuzumab) as well as in treated patients who did not. From before therapy, through 6 and 12 months, up to PML onset, two natalizumab-treated patients who later developed PML were tracked longitudinally. The goal was to find JC virus-specific or public T-cell expansions that arose at the time of PML onset. Summary of the overall study and its limitations: Analysis was limited to peripheral blood, even though cerebrospinal fluid or brain lymphocytes might be more informative for natalizumab-associated PML. With only a small, descriptive cohort, it remained unclear whether the findings reflect JC virus infection or general immunocompromise. TRB clones with frequency above 0.5% were observed only in PML patients, but the clones expanded at PML onset were found to be already present before and during natalizumab therapy. In most PML patients, lower normalized Shannon entropy suggested less diverse TRB repertoires, while the natalizumab-treated controls had values close to 1. No common TRBV or TRBJ gene usage or preferential TRBV-TRBJ pairings were detected when PML developed.

As for this clone: It has no known antigen specificity. The input lacks base qualities; no much larger clone sits a single base away.

Counted from cysteine to phenylalanine, this CDR3 has 14 amino acids. The only DNA kept is the CDR3, 42 bases in frame from the first base. The germline V gene gives CDR1 as KGHSH and CDR2 as LQKENI. V sheds 0 bases and J sheds 8 bases, leaving 8 bases between their ends. The immunoSEQ two-step multiplex PCR at survey-level depth was used to amplify TRB CDR3 regions from genomic DNA. Synthetic inline TR CDR3 controls covering all V-J pairings were spiked into each PCR to estimate template counts and remove amplification bias. Reads went through processing to reduce amplification and sequencing bias, and quantification was done against synthetic TR CDR3 analogs. As for the original processing: Raw data were processed in ImmunoSEQ Analyzer, with out-of-frame sequences and CDR3s containing stop codons removed, and genes were named according to IMGT nomenclature. Normalized Shannon entropy, defined as 1 minus Pielou's evenness, was used to summarize repertoire diversity. Two TRB sequences were counted as identical only if the two sequences had the same V gene, J gene and CDR3. Public PML clonotypes were CDR3s found in two or more PML-onset samples but not found earlier, in controls, or in public databases. Position-by-position CDR3 amino acid composition was analyzed in Skylign with the observed count method. In TCRdb, the immuneACCESS table is reduced to in-frame sequences with V and J assigned. These tables do not hold every clone; where another copy was compared, an unresolved V gene accounts for under half, and the others remain unexplained. Clone size and V and J calls were adopted from that table, with D and trimming inferred from the DNA. The sample profile shows roughly 29,000 clones; 90% of them were found once. The leading ten clones occupy 1.3% of the sample.

The sample's time point, from its label and the paper: less than 15 months of natalizumab therapy. This sample's treatment or condition label indicates: on natalizumab therapy at sampling. Controls were about five natalizumab-treated MS patients who did not develop PML, sampled longitudinally. Interferon beta had previously been received by all listed patients, and all PML patients were female. T1 and T2 blood samples were collected at 6 and 12 months of natalizumab therapy, respectively. Ficoll-Hypaque density gradient centrifugation was used to isolate peripheral blood mononuclear cells. The source of this sequence is a human donor with multiple sclerosis. The chain is made from TRBV18 and TRBJ1-6; the D gene assignment is ambiguous. The source was PBMCs, collected from a patient treated with natalizumab. This receptor carries the CDR3 CASSPPVPDSPLHF. The nucleotide sequence is given as TGTGCCAGCTCACCACCGGTCCCCGATTCACCCCTCCACTTT.